A single sample is the source of the 6 T cell receptor beta chains below, sequenced in a study of blood T cell repertoires in COVID-19. Using immunoSEQ multiplex PCR, the repertoire was profiled, and TCRdb retains in-frame clones only, with some absent. Here the sample spans about 130,000 clones, 80% to 90% being singletons. Sequencing used PBMCs or T cells enriched from blood (not recorded which). The receptors derive from a man over 45 who had recovered from COVID-19.

The CDR3 sequence: CASSFEPGKKVETQYF. For the CDR3, the DNA is TGTGCCAGCAGTTTCGAACCGGGGAAGAAGGTTGAGACCCAGTACTTC. The rearrangement joins TRBV28 to TRBJ2-5, with a possible D match to TRBD2 (5 bases). The CDR3 has 16 amino acids. Germline CDR1 MDHEN, CDR2 SYDVKM. Trimming cost V 3 bases and J 5 bases, with 19 bases left between them.

This clone was recorded a few times. The chain couples TRBV9 to TRBJ1-6; the D gene is possibly TRBD1 (5 bases). Germline-derived CDR1 and CDR2 are SGDLS and YYNGEE. This CDR3 has 15 amino acids. The V and J ends lost 1 base and 9 bases respectively, with 14 bases between them. The CDR3 region has the DNA TGTGCCAGCAGCGTAAGCCTCCTCGGGGGTTCACCCCTCCACTTT. Translation gives CASSVSLLGGSPLHF.

This chain links TRBV7-8 with TRBJ1-6; a possible D gene is TRBD1 (6 bases). Germline V CDR1 and CDR2: SGHVS, FQNEAQ. V gave up 6 bases and J gave up 8 bases, with 14 bases separating them. The CDR3 runs 14 residues. The CDR3 sequence is CASSLDRGYSPLHF. Here the CDR3 DNA reads TGTGCCAGCAGTCTGGACAGAGGCTATTCACCCCTCCACTTT.

The V and J genes are TRBV28 and TRBJ1-2, with D perhaps TRBD1 (5 bases). The V gene's germline CDR1 is MDHEN and CDR2 SYDVKM. This CDR3 has 13 residues. The V end was cut by 6 bases, the J end by 8 bases, with 16 bases between. The CDR3 sequence: CASRTDSLDGYTF. CDR3 DNA sequence: TGTGCCAGCAGGACCGACAGCCTGGACGGCTACACCTTC.

This chain uses TRBV6-5 with TRBJ2-7; 10 bases align to TRBD1. This CDR3 spans 14 amino acids. V trimming: 6 bases; J trimming: 5 bases; junction bases outside the gene matches: 7. Germline CDR1 is MNHEY and CDR2 is SVGAGI. This CDR3 is CASSRDRGLDEQYF. The DNA of the CDR3 is TGTGCCAGCAGCCGCGACAGGGGGCTGGACGAGCAGTACTTC.

CDR3 nucleotides: TGCGCCAGCAGTCAATCGGGACAGGGAAACACCGGGGAGCTGTTTTTT. Amino acids: CASSQSGQGNTGELFF. This sequence joins TRBV23-1 and TRBJ2-2, with TRBD1 identical over 9 bases. TRBV23-1 is assigned to the ORF class and has an uncertain function. The CDR3 has 16 residues. The V gene end was trimmed by 0 bases and the J gene end by 2 bases; junction bases not matched to a gene: 1.